One and the same sample provided the 22 T cell receptor beta chains below, sequenced in a study of radiation and T cells in renal cell carcinoma. The repertoire was sequenced with immunoSEQ multiplex PCR; TCRdb's copy has only in-frame clones and lacks some. In the table there are tens of thousands of clones, 70% to 90% of which are singletons. Time point: blood 4 weeks post-SBRT, at nephrectomy. Treatment described: 15 Gy SBRT to primary tumor, nephrectomy 4 weeks later. The source material was blood, sampled from a patient whose treatment included radiotherapy and nephrectomy. The receptors derive from a man aged 50 to 60 with renal cell carcinoma.

V and J are TRBV7-9 and TRBJ2-2; 8 bases agree with TRBD1. Trimming took 2 bases from V and 6 from J; bases not matched to a gene: 2. Germline CDR1 and CDR2: SEHNR and FQNEAQ (reference sequence). The CDR3 is 14 residues long. DNA for the CDR3: TGTGCCAGCAGCTTACAGGGGGCGGCCGGGGAGCTGTTTTTT. Protein sequence: CASSLQGAAGELFF.

In the case of this clone: The same CDR3 is also encoded by other DNA sequences in this sample. This chain uses TRBV27 with TRBJ2-7; D is unclear. The CDR3 consists of 12 residues. V lost 0 bases and J 4 bases, leaving 4 bases between the germline ends. Germline assignment: CDR1 MNHEY and CDR2 SMNVEV (reference sequence). The CDR3 reads CASSLSGYEQYF. The CDR3 nucleotides read TGTGCCAGCAGTTTATCTGGTTACGAGCAGTACTTC.

The chain joins TRBV5-4 to TRBJ1-6, with D unclear. In germline, CDR1 is SGHNT, CDR2 YYREEE (reference sequence). V was shortened by 3 bases and J by 6 bases, with 13 bases between the two germline ends. CDR3 length equals 15 residues. Here the CDR3 DNA reads TGTGCCAGCAGCTCCATTGCAGGTGGTAATTCACCCCTCCACTTT. Protein sequence: CASSSIAGGNSPLHF.

This chain connects TRBV5-4 to TRBJ2-6; D remains unclear. This CDR3 contains 16 residues. Per the germline V gene, CDR1 is SGHNT and CDR2 is YYREEE (reference sequence). The V gene lost 3 bases and the J gene lost 0 bases, with 10 bases spanning the gap. CDR3 sequence (DNA): TGTGCCAGCAGCTCCGGCCAGAACTCTGGGGCCAACGTCCTGACTTTC. Its protein is CASSSGQNSGANVLTF.

V and J are TRBV10-3 and TRBJ2-6; possible D gene TRBD1, 6 bases. The germline V gene encodes CDR1 ENHRY and CDR2 SYGVKD. This CDR3 region has 16 residues. Trimming stripped 5 bases from V and 0 bases from J, with 11 bases between. CDR3 bases: TGTGCCATCAGTTTACAGGGAATCTCTGGGGCCAACGTCCTGACTTTC. Amino acids: CAISLQGISGANVLTF.

This CDR3 is CASEGWAGTGEQYF. The CDR3 nucleotides are TGTGCCAGCGAAGGTTGGGCCGGGACGGGCGAGCAGTACTTC. The chain has TRBV5-6 and TRBJ2-7; D may be TRBD1 or TRBD2 (5 bases each). The CDR3 loop spans 14 amino acids. Germline CDR1 and CDR2: SGHDT and YYEEEE. V lost 7 bases, J lost 6 bases, and 20 bases lay in between.

V is TRBV10-3 and J is TRBJ2-1; 11 nucleotides match TRBD2. The CDR3 spans 21 residues. Germline loops: CDR1 ENHRY, CDR2 SYGVKD. Trimming removed 4 bases from V and 10 bases from J; junction bases left unmatched: 27. The CDR3 DNA sequence: TGTGCCATCAGTGGGGGGCGCGAGGACAAGAATGAGGGACTAGCGGACGGGGAGCAGTTCTTC. Its translation is CAISGGREDKNEGLADGEQFF.

J is TRBJ2-1 and V is TRBV10-3; perhaps TRBD1 as D (6 bases). The germline V and J ends were trimmed by 3 bases and 2 bases, with 11 bases remaining between them. The CDR3 is 15 amino acids. CDR1 and CDR2 from the germline V gene are ENHRY and SYGVKD. Here the CDR3 DNA reads TGTGCCATCAGTGAAACCGGGACAACCTACAATGAGCAGTTCTTC. Its translation is CAISETGTTYNEQFF.

The chain is built from TRBV27 and TRBJ1-2; D possibly corresponds to TRBD1 (5 bases). Germline loops: CDR1 MNHEY, CDR2 SMNVEV (reference sequence). CDR3 length: 13 amino acids. V was cut by 3 bases and J by 6 bases, with 11 bases left in between. CDR3 amino acids: CASSFWGRHGYTF. The CDR3 DNA follows: TGTGCCAGCAGTTTTTGGGGCCGTCATGGCTACACCTTC.

The chain carries TRBV28 and TRBJ1-2, with 9 positions matching TRBD1. This CDR3 has 15 amino acids. Germline V CDR1 and CDR2: MDHEN, SYDVKM. V shed 7 bases, J shed 8 bases, and the junction held 14 bases outside the gene matches. CDR3 nucleotide sequence: TGTGCCAGCAATAACCTGGGACAGGGACGTTGGGGCTACACCTTC. It encodes CASNNLGQGRWGYTF.

This clone was counted once. The chain has TRBV4-1 and TRBJ1-2, with D maybe TRBD1 (6 bases). Germline CDR1 MGHRA, CDR2 YSYEKL. The CDR3 is made up of 16 amino acids. V gave up 3 bases and J gave up 5 bases, with 19 bases separating them. The CDR3 DNA reads as TGCGCCAGCAGCCACTTAGACGGCAGGGGAGGTTATGGCTACACCTTC. Translation gives CASSHLDGRGGYGYTF.

This chain uses TRBV11-1 with TRBJ2-5; 9 positions match TRBD1. The CDR3 is 13 amino acids. V lost 5 bases to trimming and J lost 4 bases; unmatched junction nucleotides: 2. Germline V gives CDR1 SGHAT, CDR2 FQDESV (reference sequence). This chain's CDR3 is CASSLGQGETQYF. The CDR3 nucleotides read TGTGCCAGCAGCCTGGGACAGGGAGAGACCCAGTACTTC.

J is TRBJ2-3 and V is TRBV2; a weak D match, TRBD2 (6 bases). The CDR3 has 15 amino acids. V was cut by 7 bases and J by 1 base, with 15 bases left in between. Germline V lookup: CDR1 SNHLY, CDR2 FYNNEI. CDR3 sequence: CASTGDGGRTDTQYF. In DNA form, the CDR3 reads TGTGCCAGCACAGGAGACGGAGGGCGCACAGATACGCAGTATTTT. The full variable domain, rest sourced from reference TRBV2 and TRBJ2-3, is EPEVTQTPSHQVTQMGQEVILRCVPISNHLYFYWYRQILGQKVEFLVSFYNNEISEKSEIFDDQFSVERPDGSNFTLKIRSTKLEDSAMYFCASTGDGGRTDTQYFGPGTRLTVL.

The chain uses TRBV30 and TRBJ2-1; 10 nucleotides align to TRBD2. This CDR3 spans 17 amino acids. Germline V gives CDR1 GTSNPN, CDR2 SVGIG (reference sequence). V trimming: 1 base; J trimming: 6 bases; junction bases outside the gene matches: 12. The CDR3 protein is CAWSDPLGKRGGNEQFF. DNA for the CDR3: TGTGCCTGGAGTGACCCCCTCGGTAAGCGGGGGGGCAATGAGCAGTTCTTC.

The chain employs TRBV7-9 and TRBJ2-7; perhaps TRBD1 as D (6 bases). CDR1 and CDR2 from the germline V gene are SEHNR and FQNEAQ (reference sequence). The CDR3 extends over 17 amino acids. V lost 1 base and J lost 3, with 19 bases in between. The CDR3 nucleotides are TGTGCCAGCAGCTTAGTGGTAAGGGGACACGAAATCTACGAGCAGTACTTC. Protein product: CASSLVVRGHEIYEQYF.

The rearrangement joins TRBV4-2 to TRBJ2-1, with unresolved D. V lost 0 bases and J 4 bases, leaving 13 bases between the germline ends. The germline V gene encodes CDR1 LGHNA and CDR2 YNFKEQ. The CDR3 is made up of 16 amino acids. CDR3 residues: CASSQEDGVVYNEQFF. CDR3 nucleotide sequence: TGTGCCAGCAGCCAAGAGGATGGGGTTGTGTACAATGAGCAGTTCTTC.

The chain couples TRBV5-4 to TRBJ2-1, with 8 bases that match TRBD2. J lost 8 bases, V lost 4 bases, and 14 bases had no gene match. The germline V gene encodes CDR1 SGHNT and CDR2 YYREEE (reference sequence). The CDR3 contains 16 residues. For the CDR3, the DNA is TGTGCCAGCAGCGAACTTACTAGCGGCCGCCAACATGAGCAGTTCTTC. Translated, it gives CASSELTSGRQHEQFF.

This clone occurred a few times. V gene TRBV5-1 combines with J gene TRBJ1-1; 7 bases map to TRBD1. CDR3 length: 16 amino acids. After removal of 1 base from V and 0 bases from J, the junction contained 6 bases not matched to a gene. Germline V gene sequence: CDR1 SGHRS, CDR2 YFSETQ. CDR3 loop: CASSLLTGEMNTEAFF. The CDR3 nucleotides read TGCGCCAGCAGCTTGCTAACAGGGGAAATGAACACTGAAGCTTTCTTT.

The gene calls are TRBV5-1 and TRBJ2-1, with D possibly TRBD1 on 6 matching bases. V dropped 7 bases and J dropped 9 bases, with 11 bases sitting between them. Germline assignment: CDR1 SGHRS and CDR2 YFSETQ. This CDR3 spans 11 amino acids. CDR3 sequence (DNA): TGCGCCAGCTGGGGACAAACTGAGCAGTTCTTC. It yields the protein CASWGQTEQFF.

The rearrangement joins TRBV11-1 to TRBJ2-1; 8 nucleotides align to TRBD1. The CDR3 consists of 13 residues. With V trimmed by 5 bases and J by 10 bases, 7 bases remained unmatched. CDR1 is SGHAT and CDR2 is FQDESV in the germline V gene (reference sequence). The CDR3 sequence: CASSKSRDREQFF. The DNA for the CDR3 is TGTGCCAGCAGCAAGTCCCGGGACAGGGAGCAGTTCTTC.

J is TRBJ1-2 and V is TRBV10-1, with no clear D. V was cut by 7 bases and J by 4 bases, with 16 bases left in between. This CDR3 has 14 amino acids. Germline assignment: CDR1 WNHNN and CDR2 SYGVQD (reference sequence). CDR3 protein: CASNPGSGFYGYTF. The CDR3 DNA reads TGCGCCAGCAACCCTGGGTCGGGTTTCTATGGCTACACCTTC.

The chain uses TRBV5-1 and TRBJ1-3; D is perhaps TRBD1 (5 bases). Germline values: CDR1 SGHRS, CDR2 YFSETQ. The CDR3 runs to 14 residues. V lost 4 bases and J lost 4, with 12 bases in between. The CDR3 DNA reads as TGCGCCAGCAGCCCGCCCGGGGGGGGAAACACCATATATTTT. The encoded protein is CASSPPGGGNTIYF.